This T cell receptor (beta chain) was captured in a study of blood T cell repertoires in COVID-19. On the study more broadly: Acute and convalescent COVID-19 specimens originated in the United States, Italy and Spain. PBMCs, B-cell-depleted T cells, or T cells provided the cDNA or gDNA that made up the material.

For recovered donors of Cohort 3, there were two negative PCRs, clearance, or symptom resolution. Source study methods: Nucleated cell counts were estimated from reference gene primer amplification. Sequencing used immunoSEQ multiplex PCR; TCRdb keeps in-frame clones, though not all of them. The V and J calls and the clone size are those of that table, but D and trimming were determined from the DNA. The sample yields a few hundred thousand clones, less than 90% seen once. V dropped 2 bases and J dropped 4; count of bases not matched to a gene: 7. This CDR3 region has 15 residues. Germline CDR1 and CDR2: MNHNS and SASEGT.

The source is a woman aged 50 to 60 who had recovered from COVID-19. Sequenced sample: PBMCs or T cells enriched from blood (not recorded which). The chain employs TRBV6-1 and TRBJ1-2, with 7 bases identical to TRBD1. CDR3 region: CASSESSGGTYGYTF. CDR3 DNA sequence: TGTGCCAGCAGTGAATCGTCAGGGGGGACCTATGGCTACACCTTC.